The next 25 T cell receptor beta chains were all read from a single sample in a study of technical replicates of blood from a handful of donors. The data were produced by immunoSEQ multiplex PCR, yet TCRdb's version contains in-frame clones alone and is incomplete. The sample consists of around 56,000 clones, 90% to 95% of them appearing once. Sequencing used PBMCs. The receptors were gathered from a human donor in good health. Some clones in this sample may be carry-over from other donors' samples.

This chain connects TRBV11-1 to TRBJ2-3, with TRBD2 identical over 9 bases. The germline gives CDR1 SGHAT, CDR2 FQDESV (reference sequence). The ends lost 5 bases at V and 6 bases at J; junction bases unmatched: 12. The CDR3 extends over 16 amino acids. CDR3 nucleotides: TGTGCCAGCAGCCCGGCCGGAGCGGGGGGTCGTGATACGCAGTATTTT. This encodes CASSPAGAGGRDTQYF.

This sequence joins TRBV19 and TRBJ2-7; TRBD2 matches at 10 bases. V lost 4 bases to trimming and J lost 3 bases; unmatched junction nucleotides: 6. Germline CDR1 is LNHDA and CDR2 is SQIVND (reference sequence). The CDR3 totals 15 residues. DNA of the CDR3: TGTGCCAGTAGTAGAGGACTAGCGGAGGGCTACGAGCAGTACTTC. Its protein is CASSRGLAEGYEQYF. Using reference TRBV19 and TRBJ2-7 for the parts outside the CDR3, the full variable domain is DGGITQSPKYLFRKEGQNVTLSCEQNLNHDAMYWYRQDPGQGLRLIYYSQIVNDFQKGDIAEGYSVSREKKESFPLTVTSAQKNPTAFYLCASSRGLAEGYEQYFGPGTRLTVT.

This clone was seen just once. The chain joins TRBV4-1 to TRBJ2-5; D not resolved. Germline V CDR1 and CDR2: MGHRA, YSYEKL. The length of the CDR3 is 15 residues. V lost 0 bases and J lost 9, with 17 bases in between. DNA for the CDR3: TGCGCCAGCAGCCAAGAAGGTCCCGGAGTGGATGCCCAGTACTTC. It is translated as CASSQEGPGVDAQYF.

The chain carries TRBV6-5 and TRBJ2-7; tentatively, D is TRBD1 (5 bases). The germline gives CDR1 MNHEY, CDR2 SVGAGI. The germline V and J ends were trimmed by 6 bases and 1 base, with 13 bases remaining between them. The CDR3 covers 14 residues. CDR3 residues: CASSVRQTSYEQYF. The CDR3, as DNA: TGTGCCAGCAGCGTAAGACAGACTTCCTACGAGCAGTACTTC.

CDR3 coding DNA: TGTGCCAGCAGCGCCTCAGGTGTGGGGAGCACTGAAGCTTTCTTT. It translates to CASSASGVGSTEAFF. This sequence joins TRBV7-9 and TRBJ1-1, with no clear D. V gave up 5 bases and J gave up 4 bases, with 17 bases separating them. The CDR3 contains 15 residues. Germline CDR1 SEHNR, CDR2 FQNEAQ (reference sequence).

The chain couples TRBV4-3 to TRBJ1-6; no clear D. Per germline, CDR1 LGHNA and CDR2 YSLEER. The length of the CDR3 is 14 residues. Trimming took 5 bases from V and 9 from J, leaving 14 bases between them. CDR3 sequence (DNA): TGCGCCAGCAGCGACGTCCGGGATGGTTCACCCCTCCACTTT. Residues: CASSDVRDGSPLHF.

The DNA of the CDR3 is TGTGCCATAGAGGAGACCCAGTACTTC. It translates to CAIEETQYF. The chain uses TRBV30 and TRBJ2-5; D gene unclear. The CDR3 is 9 residues long. Germline V gives CDR1 GTSNPN, CDR2 SVGIG (reference sequence). V gave up 8 bases and J gave up 5 bases, with 6 bases separating them.

The rearrangement links TRBV29-1 to TRBJ1-2; no clear D. Germline CDR1 SQVTM, CDR2 ANQGSEA. The CDR3 extends over 13 amino acids. Trimming shortened V by 7 bases and J by 8 bases, and 20 bases separated the two germline ends. CDR3 DNA sequence: TGCAGCGGAGCTCAATACGGCGGATGGGGCTACACCTTC. Translated, it gives CSGAQYGGWGYTF.

This chain connects TRBV4-3 to TRBJ2-4; D remains unclear. Germline values: CDR1 LGHNA, CDR2 YSLEER. Trimming took 0 bases from V and 0 from J, leaving 12 bases between them. The CDR3 totals 17 residues. The CDR3 DNA follows: TGCGCCAGCAGCCAAGAATATAGAACCGAAGCCAAAAACATTCAGTACTTC. As protein: CASSQEYRTEAKNIQYF.

This CDR3 reads CASSSRDTYEQYF. The CDR3 DNA sequence: TGTGCCAGCAGTTCACGGGACACCTACGAGCAGTACTTC. The chain employs TRBV7-9 and TRBJ2-7; tentatively, D is TRBD1 (6 bases). V lost 6 bases and J 2 bases, leaving 11 bases between the germline ends. This CDR3 is 13 amino acids long. CDR1 and CDR2 from the germline V gene are SEHNR and FQNEAQ (reference sequence).

The chain has TRBV2 and TRBJ2-3; 7 bases are shared with TRBD2. The CDR3 is made up of 15 amino acids. The ends lost 7 bases at V and 0 bases at J; junction bases unmatched: 7. Looked up from germline, CDR1 is SNHLY and CDR2 is FYNNEI. CDR3 in DNA: TGTGCCAGCACCCGGAGCGGGGTTAGCACAGATACGCAGTATTTT. This translates into CASTRSGVSTDTQYF.

The chain recombines TRBV11-3 with TRBJ2-3, with D possibly being TRBD2 (6 bases). Germline CDR1 reads SGHNT; CDR2 reads YENEEA. CDR3 length: 15 amino acids. V was shortened by 2 bases and J by 3 bases, with 12 bases between the two germline ends. CDR3 bases: TGTGCCAGCAGCTTATGGGGCGGGATAACAGATACGCAGTATTTT. Amino acid sequence: CASSLWGGITDTQYF.

The V and J genes are TRBV7-9 and TRBJ2-3, with TRBD1 as a possible D gene (6 bases). The CDR3 is 17 residues long. Between the trimmed V and J ends, which lost 3 bases and 0 bases, there was a span of 16 bases. Germline assignment: CDR1 SEHNR and CDR2 FQNEAQ (reference sequence). CDR3 nucleotide sequence: TGTGCCAGCAGCTTGCGCGACAGGCGGTCTAGCACAGATACGCAGTATTTT. Amino acids: CASSLRDRRSSTDTQYF.

This rearrangement joins TRBV30 to TRBJ2-2; 8 bases fit TRBD2. Germline V lookup: CDR1 GTSNPN, CDR2 SVGIG (reference sequence). The ends lost 4 bases at V and 6 bases at J; junction bases unmatched: 7. The CDR3 runs to 14 residues. The CDR3 reads CAWTRTSRAGELFF. In DNA form, the CDR3 reads TGTGCCTGGACCCGGACTAGCAGGGCCGGGGAGCTGTTTTTT. The variable domain in full, with the rest retrieved from reference TRBV30 and TRBJ2-2, is SQTIHQWPATLVQPVGSPLSLECTVEGTSNPNLYWYRQAAGRGLQLLFYSVGIGQISSEVPQNLSASRPQDRQFILSSKKLLLSDSGFYLCAWTRTSRAGELFFGEGSRLTVL.

This clone was detected once. V is TRBV30 and J is TRBJ1-6; 9 positions match TRBD1. V was clipped by 4 bases and J by 8 bases; unmatched bases: 6. Looked up from germline, CDR1 is GTSNPN and CDR2 is SVGIG (reference sequence). This CDR3 contains 14 residues. In nucleotides, the CDR3 is TGTGCCTGGACCTCGGACAGGGGATATTCACCCCTCCACTTT. It codes for CAWTSDRGYSPLHF.

This clone was counted only a few times. This chain uses TRBV29-1 with TRBJ1-1, with D perhaps matching TRBD1 (6 bases). V dropped 1 base and J dropped 6 bases, with 27 bases sitting between them. The CDR3 sequence is 18 residues long. The germline V gene has CDR1 SQVTM and CDR2 ANQGSEA. Here the CDR3 reads CSVEGVMVGAVSRSEAFF. The CDR3, as DNA: TGCAGCGTTGAAGGAGTAATGGTGGGGGCGGTCAGTCGGTCTGAAGCTTTCTTT.

As regards this clone: A read error may produce the germline difference seen at one junction end. V gene TRBV5-1 combines with J gene TRBJ2-4, with D unclear. Germline CDR1 is SGHRS and CDR2 is YFSETQ. The CDR3 runs 17 residues. The CDR3 DNA reads as TGCGCCAGCAGTTTGGAGAGGCCAGATGTAGCCAAAAACATTCAGTACTTC. It codes for CASSLERPDVAKNIQYF.

The rearrangement joins TRBV30 to TRBJ1-6; TRBD1 matches at 12 bases. The V and J ends lost 1 base and 8 bases, in that order; junction bases with no gene match: 12. Germline assignment: CDR1 GTSNPN and CDR2 SVGIG (reference sequence). The CDR3 is made up of 18 amino acids. The CDR3 DNA reads TGTGCCTGGAGTGGTGGGACAGGGGGCCCTTTTCTGTATTCACCCCTCCACTTT. Its translation: CAWSGGTGGPFLYSPLHF.

The chain recombines TRBV14 with TRBJ1-1, with D possibly being TRBD1 (6 bases). V was pared by 4 bases and J by 4 bases, with 13 bases between. Germline values: CDR1 SGHDN, CDR2 FVKESK. The CDR3 contains 14 residues. CDR3 DNA sequence: TGTGCCAGCAGCCGGACCTTAGGGGGCACTGAAGCTTTCTTT. Translation: CASSRTLGGTEAFF.

V usage is TRBV5-1 and J usage is TRBJ2-3; TRBD2 matches 11 bases. The trim removed 2 bases at V and 2 bases at J, leaving 1 base unmatched. The germline gives CDR1 SGHRS, CDR2 YFSETQ. The CDR3 totals 15 residues. CDR3 sequence reads: CASSFSGGDTDTQYF. CDR3 DNA sequence: TGCGCCAGCAGCTTTAGCGGGGGGGACACAGATACGCAGTATTTT.

V usage is TRBV15 and J usage is TRBJ1-3; D is perhaps TRBD1 (6 bases). V lost 2 bases, J lost 0 bases, and 14 bases lay in between. Germline values: CDR1 LNHNV, CDR2 YYDKDF (reference sequence). The CDR3 is 17 residues long. The CDR3 protein is CATSRTGQTDSGNTIYF. Written as DNA, the CDR3 is TGTGCCACCAGCAGAACCGGACAGACTGACTCTGGAAACACCATATATTTT.

This clone was seen just once. The chain joins TRBV25-1 to TRBJ2-7; the match to TRBD1 covers 8 bases. V gave up 6 bases and J gave up 4 bases; unmatched junction bases: 11. CDR3 size: 15 residues. Germline CDR1 and CDR2: MGHDK and SYGVNS. CDR3 sequence reads: CASSNRDRSLYEQYF. The DNA for the CDR3 is TGTGCCAGCAGCAACCGGGACAGGAGTTTGTACGAGCAGTACTTC.

This sequence joins TRBV7-9 and TRBJ1-2; TRBD1 aligns across 8 bases. Trimming removed 1 base from V and 4 bases from J; junction bases left unmatched: 2. From germline, CDR1 is SEHNR and CDR2 FQNEAQ (reference sequence). The CDR3 loop spans 14 amino acids. The CDR3 DNA follows: TGTGCCAGCAGCTTAGTTCAGGGGGCCTATGGCTACACCTTC. Translating it yields CASSLVQGAYGYTF.

This chain uses TRBV4-3 with TRBJ2-1, with 9 bases matching TRBD2. CDR1 and CDR2 (germline): LGHNA, YSLEER. Losses at the gene ends were 0 bases for V and 9 bases for J; bases not matched to a gene: 6. The CDR3 length is 15 residues. The CDR3 region has the DNA TGCGCCAGCAGCCAAGACAGGGCGGGGGGGATTGAGCAGTTCTTC. Translated: CASSQDRAGGIEQFF.

The genes are TRBV7-9 and TRBJ1-2, with no clear D. Between the trimmed V and J ends, which lost 5 bases and 2 bases, there was a span of 9 bases. The length of the CDR3 is 13 residues. Germline loops: CDR1 SEHNR, CDR2 FQNEAQ (reference sequence). The CDR3 sequence: CASSPTANYGYTF. The CDR3 nucleotides read TGTGCCAGCAGCCCCACAGCAAACTATGGCTACACCTTC.